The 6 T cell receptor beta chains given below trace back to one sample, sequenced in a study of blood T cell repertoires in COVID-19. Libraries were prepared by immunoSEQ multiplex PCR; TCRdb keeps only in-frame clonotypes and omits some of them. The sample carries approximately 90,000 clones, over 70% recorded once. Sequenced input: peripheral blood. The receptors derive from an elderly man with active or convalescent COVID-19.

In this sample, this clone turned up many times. The CDR3 sequence is CASSHTGDEQYF. In nucleotides, the CDR3 is TGTGCCAGCTCACACACAGGGGACGAGCAGTACTTC. The gene calls are TRBV18 and TRBJ2-7; 7 bases align to TRBD1. Unmatched junction bases numbered 2, after V lost 4 bases and J lost 5 bases. The CDR3 runs to 12 residues. In germline, CDR1 is KGHSH, CDR2 LQKENI. Drawing the rest from reference TRBV18 and TRBJ2-7, the complete variable domain is NAGVMQNPRHLVRRRGQEARLRCSPMKGHSHVYWYRQLPEEGLKFMVYLQKENIIDESGMPKERFSAEFPKEGPSILRIQQVVRGDSAAYFCASSHTGDEQYFGPGTRLTVT.

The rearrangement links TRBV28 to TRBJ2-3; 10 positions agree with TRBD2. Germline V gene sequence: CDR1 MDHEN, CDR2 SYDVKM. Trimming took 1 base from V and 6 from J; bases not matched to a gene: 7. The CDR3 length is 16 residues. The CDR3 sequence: CASSLFVSGGRDTQYF. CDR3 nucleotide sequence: TGTGCCAGCAGTTTATTCGTTAGCGGGGGGCGGGATACGCAGTATTTT.

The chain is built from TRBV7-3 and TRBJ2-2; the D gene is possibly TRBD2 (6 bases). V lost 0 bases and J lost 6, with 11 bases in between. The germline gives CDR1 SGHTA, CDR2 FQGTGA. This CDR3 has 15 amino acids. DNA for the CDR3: TGTGCCAGCAGCTTAACTGCGGGGTCGGCCGGGGAGCTGTTTTTT. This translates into CASSLTAGSAGELFF. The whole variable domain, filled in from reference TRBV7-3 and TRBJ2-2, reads GAGVSQTPSNKVTEKGKYVELRCDPISGHTALYWYRQSLGQGPEFLIYFQGTGAADDSGLPNDRFFAVRPEGSVSTLKIQRTERGDSAVYLCASSLTAGSAGELFFGEGSRLTVL.

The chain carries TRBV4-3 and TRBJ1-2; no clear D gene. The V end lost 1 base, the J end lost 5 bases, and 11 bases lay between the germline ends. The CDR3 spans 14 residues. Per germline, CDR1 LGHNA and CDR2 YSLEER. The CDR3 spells CASSQVQRAYGYTF. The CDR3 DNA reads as TGCGCCAGCAGCCAAGTACAGAGAGCTTATGGCTACACCTTC.

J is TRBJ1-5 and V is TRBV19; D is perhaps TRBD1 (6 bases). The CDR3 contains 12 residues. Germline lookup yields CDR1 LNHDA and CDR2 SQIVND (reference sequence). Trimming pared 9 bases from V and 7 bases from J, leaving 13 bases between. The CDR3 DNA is TGTGCCAGCCGAGGGGGGGGCCAGCCCCAGCATTTT. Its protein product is CASRGGGQPQHF.

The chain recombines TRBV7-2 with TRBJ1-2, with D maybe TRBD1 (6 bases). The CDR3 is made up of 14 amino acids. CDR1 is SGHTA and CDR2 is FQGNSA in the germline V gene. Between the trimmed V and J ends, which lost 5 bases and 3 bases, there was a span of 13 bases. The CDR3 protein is CASSLGAIYYGYTF. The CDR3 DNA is TGTGCCAGCAGCCTGGGGGCCATTTACTATGGCTACACCTTC. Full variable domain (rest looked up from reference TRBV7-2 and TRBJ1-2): GAGVSQSPSNKVTEKGKDVELRCDPISGHTALYWYRQSLGQGLEFLIYFQGNSAPDKSGLPSDRFSAERTGGSVSTLTIQRTQQEDSAVYLCASSLGAIYYGYTFGSGTRLTVV.